One TCR beta chain is described in this entry. The table lists this clonotype with a count of one. What this receptor recognizes is not known. A read error is possible here, since a much larger clone lies one base away. This sample was included in a study of vaccination and CD4 T cells after COVID-19 (dated by TCRdb to 2021 to 2024). A note on the overall study: The convalescent cohort comprised six males and four females, including two Hispanic individuals, seven Caucasians, two Asians and one multiracial person. As controls, cultures received a CEFX viral epitope pool (the positive control), an HIV-1 Nef peptide pool (the negative control), or no peptide at all. In ten to eleven COVID-19 convalescent patients and a handful of infection-naive healthy vaccine recipients, researchers compared the spike-specific CD4+ TCR repertoire from before mRNA vaccination with the repertoire from after. Post-COVID blood samples were collected from convalescent patients a median of roughly 100 days after diagnosis, with a range of about 30 to 170 days. Culture stimuli were overlapping spike peptide pools from SARS-CoV-2 and from the common cold coronaviruses HCoV-NL63, HCoV-OC43 and HCoV-229E. Post-vaccine blood samples were taken a median of approximately 76 days after the second vaccine dose, with a range of 14 to 241 days. Two doses of either the Pfizer-BioNTech BNT162b2 vaccine (n=8) or the Moderna mRNA-1273 vaccine (n=2) were administered to participants. Memory CD4+ T cell crossreactivity between SARS-CoV-2 and common cold coronavirus spike proteins was assessed at the TCR clonotype level in an earlier paper using these donors.

This specimen's treatment or condition label, per the study, means: 10-day PBMC culture with coronavirus spike peptide pools or control peptides (ViraFEST assay). CD4+ T cells from unexposed donors were collected before the COVID-19 pandemic (2011-2018). To expand antigen-specific T cells with peptide pools and then pick out the expanded clonotypes through TCR sequencing, the study relied on the ViraFEST assay. PBMCs were cultured at around 2 million per well in IMDM supplemented with roughly 5% human AB serum and approximately 10 IU/ml IL-2, with approximately 9.5 ug/ml peptide pools added. On days 3 and 7, half of the culture medium was replaced with fresh IL-2-containing medium. After about 11 days of culture, CD4+ T cells were isolated by negative selection using the EasySep CD4+ T cell isolation kit. Unexposed donor CD4+ T cells were tested for reactivity to SARS-CoV-2 S and N and four common cold coronavirus spike pools, as cell number allowed. Ficoll-Paque Plus gradient centrifugation was used to isolate PBMCs from whole blood, and the isolated PBMCs were then either used fresh or cryopreserved at -140C. Culture conditions were generally each tested in triplicate wells. Leukapheresis product for the unexposed donors was purchased commercially.

The library was made by PCR. At the Johns Hopkins FTIC core, DNA from the cultured CD4+ T cells underwent TCR sequencing with the Oncomine TCR Beta short-read assay. The QIAamp micro DNA kit was used to extract genomic DNA from the cultured CD4+ T cells. Oncomine TCR Beta libraries from cultured CD4+ T cells were pooled using unique dual indexes and sequenced on an Illumina iSeq 100. In the original analysis: Non-productive sequences were removed, and CDR3s that did not start with C, did not end with F or W, or were shorter than 7 amino acids were discarded. Antigen-specific clonotypes were identified with the MANAFEST web application by comparing peptide-stimulated wells with reference and other culture wells. For a clone to be called positive, the clone needed an FDR below 0.05, an odds ratio above 5, and a productive frequency above 0.1% in at least two of three replicate wells. A clonotype counted as cross-reactive if it showed significant expansion both in the SARS-CoV-2 spike wells and in at least one common cold coronavirus spike condition. CDR3 homology was assessed with Levenshtein distances (stringdist) and unrooted phylogenetic trees (ape) in R version 3.6.1. TCRdb trimmed the raw reads at Q25, called clones with MiXCR and kept productive beta chains. A single entry per CDR3 protein holds the most common genes and DNA from its merged rows. The V and J calls shown here were made by TCRdb, not taken from the authors' results. Within this sample are more than 9,000 distinct CDR3 sequences, with about 35% of them counted one time only. The top ten hold roughly a quarter of the sample.

Taken from cysteine to phenylalanine, the CDR3 has 17 residues. The kept DNA is CDR3 alone, 51 bases in frame from the first base. The germline V gene specifies SGHVS as CDR1 and FQNEAQ as CDR2. What the research found in general, with its limitations: Nearly all vaccine-specific clones in convalescent patients (304 of 307) were mono-reactive for SARS-CoV-2 spike rather than cross-reactive with common cold coronaviruses. In convalescent patients, a median roughly 86% of post-vaccine SARS-CoV-2-reactive clones were detected only after vaccination, suggesting vaccine-specific priming. Only a relatively small number of convalescent patients were included in the study, and early timepoints following natural infection were not analyzed. Although the median number of SARS-CoV-2-reactive clonotypes went up from roughly 19 after infection to more than 30 after vaccination, the increase was not significant.

This TCR came from a human donor in good health. The rearrangement joined TRBV7-8 to TRBJ2-7; 9 of the junction bases match TRBD1. The sample consisted of CD4+ T cells from blood, cultured in vitro. The CDR3: CVSSLRADRGVSYEQYF. The DNA sequence follows: TGTGTCAGCAGCTTACGAGCCGACAGGGGGGTCTCCTACGAGCAGTACTTC.